One sample yielded the 27 T cell receptor beta chains listed below, sequenced in a study of T cells in Graves' hyperthyroidism and ophthalmopathy. The TCR beta CDR3 regions underwent amplification using RNA transcripts as the source. RT-PCR in the first round (using the HTBI primer set) targeted the TCR CDR3. TCRdb itself ran the multiplex PCR reads through MiXCR, one entry per CDR3 protein. The sample includes a few hundred thousand distinct CDR3 sequences, about 14% of them seen just once. The sequenced sample was blood. These receptors were taken from a woman in her twenties or thirties with Graves' ophthalmopathy.

Only a few counts were recorded for this clonotype. The CDR3 here is CSVEGTGRSYNEQFF. The CDR3 coding sequence is TGCAGCGTTGAAGGAACAGGACGATCCTACAATGAGCAGTTCTTC. This chain joins TRBV29-1 and TRBJ2-1, with a tentative D call TRBD1 (5 bases). The CDR3 covers 15 residues. CDR1 SQVTM and CDR2 ANQGSEA come from the germline V gene. Trimming shortened V by 1 base and J by 1 base, and 11 bases separated the two germline ends.

CDR3 amino acids: CASSLEGDRTYEQYF. CDR3 bases: TGTGCCAGCAGCTTAGAGGGGGACCGGACCTACGAGCAGTACTTC. V is TRBV11-2 and J is TRBJ2-7; perhaps D is TRBD1 or TRBD2 (5 bases each). This CDR3 spans 15 amino acids. Germline CDR1 is SGHAT and CDR2 is FQNNGV. V was cut by 0 bases and J by 2 bases, with 11 bases left in between.

This clonotype has at least ten counts. The rearrangement joins TRBV4-1 to TRBJ2-7, with 7 bases that match TRBD2. V dropped 1 base and J dropped 4; count of bases not matched to a gene: 7. CDR3 length: 15 residues. Germline CDR1 is MGHRA and CDR2 is YSYEKL. This chain's CDR3 is CASSQAGGTAYEQYF. CDR3 coding DNA: TGCGCCAGCAGCCAAGCGGGGGGTACGGCGTACGAGCAGTACTTC.

The sample holds many counts of this clonotype. The rearrangement links TRBV3-1 to TRBJ2-2; D is ambiguous. From germline, CDR1 is LGHDT and CDR2 YNNKEL (reference sequence). This CDR3 is built from 16 residues. Trimming removed 3 bases at V and 3 bases at J, with 14 bases between. The CDR3 region is CASSHRVGRDTGELFF. The CDR3 nucleotides read TGTGCCAGCAGCCACCGGGTAGGAAGGGACACCGGGGAGCTGTTTTTT.

This clonotype came up a few times. The chain links TRBV19 to TRBJ1-1, with D unresolved. V was shortened by 8 bases and J by 3 bases, with 16 bases between the two germline ends. Germline V gene data show CDR1 as LNHDA and CDR2 as SQIVND (reference sequence). The CDR3 totals 14 residues. CDR3 nucleotides: TGTGCCAGTGGCCGGGGAGACGAGGACACTGAAGCTTTCTTT. Translation: CASGRGDEDTEAFF.

This clonotype appeared many times. The rearrangement links TRBV7-2 to TRBJ1-1; D not certain. From germline, CDR1 is SGHTA and CDR2 FQGNSA. The length of the CDR3 is 13 residues. Trimming took 3 bases from V and 1 from J, leaving 6 bases between them. The CDR3 here is CASSLIKNTEAFF. In DNA form, the CDR3 reads TGTGCCAGCAGCTTGATAAAGAACACTGAAGCTTTCTTT.

This clonotype was seen more than once but under ten times. V usage is TRBV13 and J usage is TRBJ1-2; 11 bases match TRBD1. Trimming cost V 2 bases and J 5 bases; bases outside gene matches: 1. CDR3 length equals 14 residues. CDR1 is PRHDT and CDR2 is FYEKMQ in the germline V gene (reference sequence). The CDR3 loop reads CASSLRDRGYGYTF. CDR3 bases: TGTGCCAGCAGCTTAAGGGACAGGGGGTATGGCTACACCTTC.

This sequence joins TRBV20-1 and TRBJ2-3; 14 positions agree with TRBD2. The germline V gene encodes CDR1 DFQATT and CDR2 SNEGSKA (reference sequence). V was clipped by 6 bases and J by 0 bases; unmatched bases: 11. This CDR3 is 18 amino acids long. Written as DNA, the CDR3 is TGCAGTGCGCAGAGGGAGACTAGCGGGGGGGATAGCACAGATACGCAGTATTTT. Protein: CSAQRETSGGDSTDTQYF.

This clonotype was seen only once. The rearrangement uses TRBV7-9 and TRBJ2-7; D may be TRBD2 (6 bases). V was trimmed by 5 bases and J by 5 bases, leaving 19 bases between them. This CDR3 is built from 15 residues. Germline V gives CDR1 SEHNR, CDR2 FQNEAQ (reference sequence). The CDR3 sequence: CASSPRVAAGHEQYF. The CDR3 nucleotides are TGTGCCAGCAGCCCCAGGGTGGCGGCGGGACACGAGCAGTACTTC.

Concerning this clonotype: A read error may explain this, as a much larger clone is one base away. The V and J genes are TRBV7-6 and TRBJ1-6; D is ambiguous. Germline lookup yields CDR1 SGHVS and CDR2 FNYEAQ. CDR3 length: 12 amino acids. The CDR3 sequence: CASSFANSPFHF. DNA of the CDR3: TGTGCCAGCAGTTTCGCGAATTCACCCTTCCACTTT.

This clonotype appeared many times. The chain has TRBV10-1 and TRBJ1-4; 8 bases match TRBD1. Germline-derived CDR1 and CDR2 are WNHNN and SYGVQD (reference sequence). Losses at the gene ends were 2 bases for V and 7 bases for J; bases not matched to a gene: 3. This CDR3 is built from 14 residues. CDR3 coding DNA: TGCGCCAGCAGTGAGGACAGGGGAGGTGAAAAACTGTTTTTT. Translation: CASSEDRGGEKLFF.

The V and J genes are TRBV10-2 and TRBJ2-5; D is possibly TRBD1 (5 bases). Germline CDR1 reads WSHSY; CDR2 reads SAAADI. The CDR3 runs to 12 residues. Trimming left V 3 bases short and J 7 bases short, with 9 bases between. The CDR3 nucleotides read TGCGCCAGCAGTGAATTAGGGGTGACCCAGTACTTC. Amino acid sequence: CASSELGVTQYF.

V gene TRBV5-6 combines with J gene TRBJ2-2, with 8 bases aligning to TRBD2. Unmatched junction bases numbered 6, after V lost 2 bases and J lost 6 bases. The germline V gene has CDR1 SGHDT and CDR2 YYEEEE. The CDR3 is 15 residues long. The chain's CDR3 is CASSLTGLEAGELFF. The CDR3 DNA reads as TGTGCCAGCAGCTTAACGGGACTAGAGGCCGGGGAGCTGTTTTTT.

This clonotype was detected many times. The J gene is TRBJ2-1, the V gene TRBV15; 9 bases align to TRBD2. This CDR3 comprises 16 residues. Looked up from germline, CDR1 is LNHNV and CDR2 is YYDKDF (reference sequence). With V trimmed by 4 bases and J by 2 bases, 6 bases remained unmatched. CDR3 sequence reads: CATSIGAGGPYNEQFF. The CDR3 region has the DNA TGTGCCACCAGCATTGGAGCGGGGGGCCCCTACAATGAGCAGTTCTTC.

In its sample, this clonotype was seen many times. The V gene is TRBV6-4, the J gene TRBJ2-1, with D uncertain. V shed 0 bases and J shed 0 bases, with 6 bases lying between them. The V gene's germline CDR1 is MRHNA and CDR2 SNTAGT. There are 15 residues in the CDR3. The CDR3 region has the DNA TGTGCCAGCAGTGACTCGGGTGACTCCTACAATGAGCAGTTCTTC. Protein sequence: CASSDSGDSYNEQFF.

This chain uses TRBV10-3 with TRBJ2-2; tentative D call: TRBD2 (5 bases). V was trimmed by 7 bases and J by 6 bases, leaving 12 bases between them. CDR3 length equals 13 residues. CDR1 and CDR2 (germline): ENHRY, SYGVKD. The CDR3: CAIKNRGSGELFF. For the CDR3, the DNA is TGTGCCATCAAAAATCGGGGTTCCGGGGAGCTGTTTTTT.

The CDR3 region has the DNA TGTGCCAGCAGTGAAATCAATCCAAACACTGAAGCTTTCTTT. This translates into CASSEINPNTEAFF. The chain links TRBV6-1 to TRBJ1-1; D unclear. This CDR3 comprises 14 residues. Between the trimmed V and J ends, which lost 2 bases and 2 bases, there was a span of 9 bases. Germline CDR1 is MNHNS and CDR2 is SASEGT.

This clonotype was counted ten times or more. The chain recombines TRBV30 with TRBJ1-5; D is ambiguous. The CDR3 covers 13 residues. Germline CDR1 GTSNPN, CDR2 SVGIG (reference sequence). With 3 bases removed from V and 5 bases from J, the gap between germline ends came to 11 bases. CDR3 region: CAWSGRSDQPQHF. The CDR3 DNA reads TGTGCCTGGAGCGGCAGGAGCGATCAGCCCCAGCATTTT.

This clonotype was recorded many times. The V call is TRBV7-6, the J call TRBJ2-1; 10 bases map to TRBD2. Germline V gene data show CDR1 as SGHVS and CDR2 as FNYEAQ. This CDR3 has 16 amino acids. After removal of 1 base from V and 6 bases from J, the junction contained 6 bases not matched to a gene. CDR3 DNA: TGTGCCAGCAGCTTAGGACACAGCGGGGGGGGCAATGAGCAGTTCTTC. This translates into CASSLGHSGGGNEQFF.

This clonotype has at least ten counts. The V call is TRBV2, the J call TRBJ1-2; D uncertain. Germline values: CDR1 SNHLY, CDR2 FYNNEI. The CDR3 covers 11 residues. Deletions cut 2 bases from V and 4 bases from J, with 2 bases between. This chain's CDR3 is CASSESYGYTF. In DNA form, the CDR3 reads TGTGCCAGCAGTGAAAGCTATGGCTACACCTTC.

The chain employs TRBV20-1 and TRBJ2-7; 9 nucleotides match TRBD1. After removal of 5 bases from V and 5 bases from J, the junction contained 10 bases not matched to a gene. The V gene's germline CDR1 is DFQATT and CDR2 SNEGSKA (reference sequence). This CDR3 has 14 amino acids. CDR3 bases: TGCAGTGCTCTAACCGGGACAGGGATCCACGAGCAGTACTTC. This gives the protein CSALTGTGIHEQYF.

The chain links TRBV15 to TRBJ1-1; possibly TRBD1 for D (6 bases). The CDR3 is made up of 16 amino acids. Germline V gene lookup returns CDR1 LNHNV and CDR2 YYDKDF (reference sequence). V gave up 2 bases and J gave up 1 base, with 14 bases separating them. CDR3 sequence reads: CATSRLSGGQNTEAFF. As DNA, the CDR3 is TGTGCCACCAGCAGACTCAGCGGGGGACAGAACACTGAAGCTTTCTTT.

This clonotype was seen only once. The chain carries TRBV7-2 and TRBJ2-1; 9 bases agree with TRBD2. Trimming took 2 bases from V and 8 from J; bases not matched to a gene: 13. This CDR3 comprises 17 residues. The V gene's germline CDR1 is SGHTA and CDR2 FQGNSA. CDR3 DNA: TGTGCCAGCAGCTTATTAGGCGGGGGGGGGGTGTTGGATGAGCAGTTCTTC. Amino acid sequence: CASSLLGGGGVLDEQFF.

Many counts were recorded for this clonotype. V usage is TRBV10-1 and J usage is TRBJ2-3; 7 nucleotides line up with TRBD2. The CDR3 is 16 amino acids. Germline V gene lookup returns CDR1 WNHNN and CDR2 SYGVQD (reference sequence). The junction had 5 bases not matched to a gene; V was cut back by 0 bases and J by 2 bases. CDR3 nucleotide sequence: TGCGCCAGCAGTGAGTCTTTAGCGGGTAACACAGATACGCAGTATTTT. This translates into CASSESLAGNTDTQYF.

This clonotype was seen more than once but under ten times. This chain links TRBV2 with TRBJ1-4, with a weak D call TRBD1 (6 bases). The V gene lost 6 bases and the J gene lost 2 bases, with 10 bases spanning the gap. CDR1 and CDR2 from the germline V gene are SNHLY and FYNNEI. The CDR3 covers 14 residues. The CDR3 region has the DNA TGTGCCAGCAGGCAGGGGTGGACTAATGAAAAACTGTTTTTT. It is translated as CASRQGWTNEKLFF.

Ten or more counts support this clonotype. The rearrangement links TRBV2 to TRBJ2-2; 7 nucleotides match TRBD1. CDR3 length: 16 residues. The ends lost 7 bases at V and 5 bases at J; junction bases unmatched: 13. Germline V gives CDR1 SNHLY, CDR2 FYNNEI. CDR3 in DNA: TGTGCCAGCACAGATAAACACTACAGGGGAACCGGGGAGCTGTTTTTT. Its protein is CASTDKHYRGTGELFF.

This clonotype was counted at least ten times. This chain joins TRBV2 and TRBJ1-5; tentative D call: TRBD1 (5 bases). The germline CDR1 and CDR2 sequences are SNHLY and FYNNEI. V dropped 6 bases and J dropped 2 bases, with 14 bases sitting between them. The CDR3 extends over 15 amino acids. The CDR3 DNA is TGTGCCAGCAGACGGGACGGAGGAGGCAATCAGCCCCAGCATTTT. It translates to CASRRDGGGNQPQHF.